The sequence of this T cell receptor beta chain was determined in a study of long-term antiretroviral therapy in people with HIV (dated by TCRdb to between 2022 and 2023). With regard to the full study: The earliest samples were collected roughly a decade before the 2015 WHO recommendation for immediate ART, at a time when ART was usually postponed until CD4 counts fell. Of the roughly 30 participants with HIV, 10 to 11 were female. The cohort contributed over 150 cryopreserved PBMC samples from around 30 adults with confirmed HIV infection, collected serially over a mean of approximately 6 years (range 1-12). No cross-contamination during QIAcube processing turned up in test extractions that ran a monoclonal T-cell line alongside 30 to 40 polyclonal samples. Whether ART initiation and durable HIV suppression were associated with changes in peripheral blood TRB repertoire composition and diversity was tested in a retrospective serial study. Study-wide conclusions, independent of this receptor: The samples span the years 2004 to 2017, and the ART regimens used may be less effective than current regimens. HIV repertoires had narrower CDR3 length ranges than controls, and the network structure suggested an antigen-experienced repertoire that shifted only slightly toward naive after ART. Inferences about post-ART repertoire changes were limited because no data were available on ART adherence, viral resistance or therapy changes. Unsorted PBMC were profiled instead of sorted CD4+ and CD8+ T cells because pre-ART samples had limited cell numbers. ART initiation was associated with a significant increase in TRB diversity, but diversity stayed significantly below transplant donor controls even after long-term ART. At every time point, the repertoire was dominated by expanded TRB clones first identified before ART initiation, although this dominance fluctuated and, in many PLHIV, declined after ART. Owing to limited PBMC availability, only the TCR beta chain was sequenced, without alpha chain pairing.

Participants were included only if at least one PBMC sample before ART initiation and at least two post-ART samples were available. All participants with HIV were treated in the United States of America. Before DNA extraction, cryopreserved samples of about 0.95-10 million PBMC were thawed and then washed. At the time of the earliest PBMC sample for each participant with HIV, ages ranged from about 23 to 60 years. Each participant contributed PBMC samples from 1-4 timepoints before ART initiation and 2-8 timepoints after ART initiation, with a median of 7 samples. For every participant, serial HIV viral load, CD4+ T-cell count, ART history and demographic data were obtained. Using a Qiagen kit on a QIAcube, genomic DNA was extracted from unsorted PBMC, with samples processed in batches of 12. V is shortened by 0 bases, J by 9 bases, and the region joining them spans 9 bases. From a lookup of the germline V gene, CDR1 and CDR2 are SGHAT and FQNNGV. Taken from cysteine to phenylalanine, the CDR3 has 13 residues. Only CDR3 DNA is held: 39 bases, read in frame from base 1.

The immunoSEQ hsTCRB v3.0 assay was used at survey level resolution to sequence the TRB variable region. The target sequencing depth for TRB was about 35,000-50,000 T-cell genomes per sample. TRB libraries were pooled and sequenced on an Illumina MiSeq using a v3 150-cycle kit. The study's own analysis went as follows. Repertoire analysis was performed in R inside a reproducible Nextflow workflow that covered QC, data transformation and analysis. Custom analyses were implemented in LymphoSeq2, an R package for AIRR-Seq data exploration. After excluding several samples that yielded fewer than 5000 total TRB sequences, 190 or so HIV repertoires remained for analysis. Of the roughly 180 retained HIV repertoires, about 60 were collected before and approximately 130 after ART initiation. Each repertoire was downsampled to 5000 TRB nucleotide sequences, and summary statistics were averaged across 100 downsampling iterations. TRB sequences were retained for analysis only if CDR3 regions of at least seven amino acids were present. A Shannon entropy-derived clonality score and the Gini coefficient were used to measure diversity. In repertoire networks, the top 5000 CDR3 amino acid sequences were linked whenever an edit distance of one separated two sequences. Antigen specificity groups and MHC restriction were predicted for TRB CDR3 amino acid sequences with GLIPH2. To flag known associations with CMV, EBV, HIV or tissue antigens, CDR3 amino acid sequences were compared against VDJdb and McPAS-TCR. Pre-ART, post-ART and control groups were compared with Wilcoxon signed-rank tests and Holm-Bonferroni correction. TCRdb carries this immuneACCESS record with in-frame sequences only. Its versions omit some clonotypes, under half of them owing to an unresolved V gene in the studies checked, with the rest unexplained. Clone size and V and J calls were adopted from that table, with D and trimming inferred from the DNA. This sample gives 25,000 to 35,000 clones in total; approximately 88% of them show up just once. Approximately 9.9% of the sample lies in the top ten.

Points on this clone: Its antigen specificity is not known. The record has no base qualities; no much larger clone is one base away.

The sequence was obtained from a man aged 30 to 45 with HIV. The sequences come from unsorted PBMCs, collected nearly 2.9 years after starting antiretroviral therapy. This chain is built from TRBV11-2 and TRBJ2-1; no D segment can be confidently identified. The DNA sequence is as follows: TGTGCCAGCAGCTTAGACGCCGTCGGTGAGCAGTTCTTC. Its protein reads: CASSLDAVGEQFF. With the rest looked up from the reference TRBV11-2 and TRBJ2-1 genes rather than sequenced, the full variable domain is EAGVAQSPRYKIIEKRQSVAFWCNPISGHATLYWYQQILGQGPKLLIQFQNNGVVDDSQLPKDRFSAERLKGVDSTLKIQPAKLEDSAVYLCASSLDAVGEQFFGPGTRLTVL.